These 11 T cell receptor beta chains share one sample of origin, sequenced in a study of shared clonotypes between healthy human individuals. The protocol was immunoSEQ multiplex PCR, while the TCRdb copy is restricted to in-frame clones and leaves out a portion. The table lists around 2.1 million clones, about 93% of them singletons. In the naive CD8 group, cells lacked CD45RO and were positively selected for CCR7, so terminally differentiated effector memory CD45RA+ cells were left out. Input material: naive CD8+ T cells from PBMCs. The receptor source for this set is a man between 18 and 29 years old in good health. Some clones in this sample may be carry-over from other donors' samples.

This clone was observed once. The genes are TRBV30 and TRBJ2-1, with 7 bases matching TRBD2. The germline gives CDR1 GTSNPN, CDR2 SVGIG (reference sequence). This CDR3 region has 14 residues. The trim removed 4 bases at V and 7 bases at J, leaving 10 bases unmatched. The CDR3 protein is CAWTPGRTSNEQFF. Written as DNA, the CDR3 is TGTGCCTGGACCCCAGGAAGGACTAGTAATGAGCAGTTCTTC.

This clone has just a few counts. This chain connects TRBV4-1 to TRBJ1-1, with D perhaps matching TRBD1 (5 bases). Trimming removed 7 bases from V and 6 bases from J, with 15 bases in between. The length of the CDR3 is 13 residues. Germline lookup yields CDR1 MGHRA and CDR2 YSYEKL. As DNA, the CDR3 is TGCGCCAGCACGGACATAATCGCCGCTGAAGCTTTCTTT. It encodes CASTDIIAAEAFF.

V gene TRBV25-1 combines with J gene TRBJ1-1, with D possibly matching TRBD1 (5 bases). The CDR3 is 13 residues long. Per germline, CDR1 MGHDK and CDR2 SYGVNS. V dropped 5 bases and J dropped 11 bases, with 18 bases sitting between them. The CDR3 coding sequence is TGTGCCAGCAGTCAAGCCGGGACCCTACAGGCTTTCTTT. Translating it yields CASSQAGTLQAFF.

The CDR3 bases are TGTGCCAGCAGCGGCCTAGCGGCTTCCTACAATGAGCAGTTCTTC. Translating gives CASSGLAASYNEQFF. V gene TRBV9 combines with J gene TRBJ2-1, with TRBD2 matching 7 bases. The CDR3 has 15 amino acids. Trimming took 3 bases from V and 1 from J; bases not matched to a gene: 4. Germline assignment: CDR1 SGDLS and CDR2 YYNGEE.

The chain has TRBV9 and TRBJ1-3; D not certain. Trimming took 0 bases from V and 0 from J, leaving 4 bases between them. The CDR3 covers 14 residues. CDR1 SGDLS and CDR2 YYNGEE come from the germline V gene. The DNA of the CDR3 is TGTGCCAGCAGCGTAGCTATCTCTGGAAACACCATATATTTT. It translates to CASSVAISGNTIYF.

This clone was found once. The chain is built from TRBV7-8 and TRBJ2-5, with 7 bases aligning to TRBD1. V shed 5 bases and J 4 bases; nucleotides not matched to a gene: 13. The CDR3 totals 16 residues. Per the germline V gene, CDR1 is SGHVS and CDR2 is FQNEAQ. CDR3 sequence: CASSPDYRGVRETQYF. For the CDR3, the DNA is TGTGCCAGCAGCCCAGACTACAGGGGAGTGAGAGAGACCCAGTACTTC.

The J gene is TRBJ1-2, the V gene TRBV6-1, with D perhaps matching TRBD1 (5 bases). This CDR3 contains 14 residues. CDR1 and CDR2 (germline): MNHNS, SASEGT. The V end lost 6 bases, the J end lost 4 bases, and 15 bases lay between the germline ends. The CDR3 here is CASSPLGGSYGYTF. The CDR3 coding sequence is TGTGCCAGCAGCCCCCTCGGGGGGAGCTATGGCTACACCTTC.

The chain combines TRBV27 with TRBJ2-3; 7 nucleotides match TRBD2. The CDR3 contains 14 residues. The junction had 2 bases not matched to a gene; V was cut back by 0 bases and J by 5 bases. Germline CDR1 is MNHEY and CDR2 is SMNVEV (reference sequence). The chain's CDR3 is CASSLSSGGDTQYF. In DNA, the CDR3 is TGTGCCAGCAGTTTATCTTCGGGGGGAGATACGCAGTATTTT.

Worth noting for this clone: This could be a read error, since a much larger clone is one nucleotide away. In the same sample, other DNA sequences code for this CDR3. The genes are TRBV7-2 and TRBJ2-7; D ambiguous. V was shortened by 3 bases and J by 1 base, with 1 base between the two germline ends. The CDR3 is 11 amino acids. Germline V gene data show CDR1 as SGHTA and CDR2 as FQGNSA. The CDR3 region is CASSLSYEQYF. The CDR3 nucleotides are TGTGCCAGCAGCTTGTCCTACGAGCAGTACTTC.

This clone has just one count. The CDR3 coding sequence is TGTGCCAGTAGTGACGGGAGGAGGACTGAAGCTTTCTTT. Amino acids: CASSDGRRTEAFF. V gene TRBV19 combines with J gene TRBJ1-1; no definite D call. The V gene lost 5 bases and the J gene lost 5 bases, with 12 bases spanning the gap. Germline V lookup: CDR1 LNHDA, CDR2 SQIVND (reference sequence). The CDR3 is made up of 13 amino acids.

The V and J genes are TRBV7-8 and TRBJ1-4, with D unresolved. The germline gives CDR1 SGHVS, CDR2 FQNEAQ. V dropped 5 bases and J dropped 4 bases, with 17 bases sitting between them. This CDR3 spans 16 amino acids. The CDR3 sequence is CASSDPGEGFNEKLFF. In DNA, the CDR3 is TGTGCCAGCAGCGACCCCGGGGAGGGCTTTAATGAAAAACTGTTTTTT.